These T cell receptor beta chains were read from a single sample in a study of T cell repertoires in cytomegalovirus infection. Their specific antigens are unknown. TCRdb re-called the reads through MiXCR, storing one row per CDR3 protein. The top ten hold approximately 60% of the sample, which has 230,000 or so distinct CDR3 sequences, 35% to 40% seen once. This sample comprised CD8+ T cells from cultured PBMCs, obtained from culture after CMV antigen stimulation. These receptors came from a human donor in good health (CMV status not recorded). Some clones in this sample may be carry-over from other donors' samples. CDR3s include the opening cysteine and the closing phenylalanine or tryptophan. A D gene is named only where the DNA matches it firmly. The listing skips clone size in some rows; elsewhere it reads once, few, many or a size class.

CDR3: CASSSGRNYEQYF
DNA: TGTGCCAGCAGTTCGGGCAGGAACTACGAGCAGTACTTC
size: NA
J: TRBJ2-7
V: TRBV27
D: NA

CDR3: CASSYNVEAFF
DNA: TGTGCCAGCAGTTATAATGTAGAAGCTTTCTTT
size: NA
J: TRBJ1-1
V: TRBV6-6
D: NA

CDR3: CASSPFGQGGANVLTF
DNA: TGTGCCAGCAGTCCATTCGGACAGGGGGGGGCCAACGTCCTGACTTTC
size: few
J: TRBJ2-6
V: TRBV28
D: TRBD1

CDR3: CASSIEQGMNTEAFF
DNA: TGTGCCAGCAGTATCGAACAGGGGATGAACACTGAAGCTTTCTTT
size: NA
J: TRBJ1-1
V: TRBV28
D: TRBD1

CDR3: CASSSGTGGLLNTEAFF
DNA: TGTGCCAGCAGTTCCGGGACAGGGGGCCTATTGAACACTGAAGCCTTCTTT
size: NA
J: TRBJ1-1
V: TRBV2
D: TRBD1

CDR3: CASSTQMNYGYTF
DNA: TGTGCCAGTAGTACCCAAATGAACTATGGCTACACCTTC
size: NA
J: TRBJ1-2
V: TRBV19
D: NA

CDR3: CVSSRLRAGGKHNEQFF
DNA: TGTGTCAGCAGCCGGTTGAGAGCGGGGGGGAAACACAATGAGCAGTTCTTC
size: NA
J: TRBJ2-1
V: TRBV6-2/TRBV6-3
D: TRBD2

CDR3: CASSRRAGELFF
DNA: TGTGCCAGCAGCCGACGAGCCGGGGAGCTGTTTTTT
size: few
J: TRBJ2-2
V: TRBV3-1
D: NA

CDR3: CASSEYGSNGYTF
DNA: TGTGCCAGCAGTGAATACGGAAGCAATGGCTACACCTTC
size: few
J: TRBJ1-2
V: TRBV25-1
D: NA

CDR3: CASSLIVGGEQPNF
DNA: TGTGCCAGCAGCTTAATTGTGGGGGGAGAACAGCCAAACTTC
size: NA
J: TRBJ2-7
V: TRBV7-8
D: NA

CDR3: CASSQRTVMNTEAFF
DNA: TGCGCCAGCAGCCAGAGGACAGTTATGAACACTGAAGCTTTCTTT
size: NA
J: TRBJ1-1
V: TRBV4-1
D: NA

CDR3: CASSFTGLATGELFF
DNA: TGTGCCAGCAGTTTTACGGGACTAGCCACCGGGGAGCTGTTTTTT
size: few
J: TRBJ2-2
V: TRBV27
D: TRBD2

CDR3: CATRQRVEGNTYEQYF
DNA: TGTGCCACCAGGCAGAGGGTAGAGGGGAATACCTACGAGCAGTACTTC
size: NA
J: TRBJ2-7
V: TRBV15
D: NA

CDR3: CASNLGGGHPDTEAFF
DNA: TGTGCCAGCAACCTCGGGGGAGGGCACCCGGACACTGAAGCTTTCTTT
size: once
J: TRBJ1-1
V: TRBV7-9
D: NA

CDR3: CATRSRGKNEQYF
DNA: TGTGCCACCAGGAGTAGGGGGAAAAACGAGCAGTACTTC
size: once
J: TRBJ2-7
V: TRBV15
D: NA

CDR3: CASTPYSFRGRTEAFF
DNA: TGTGCCAGCACTCCATACTCCTTCAGGGGGCGGACTGAAGCTTTCTTT
size: NA
J: TRBJ1-1
V: TRBV6-1
D: TRBD1

CDR3: CASSSAWKQGRQNSPLHF
DNA: TGTGCCAGCAGCTCAGCTTGGAAACAGGGAAGGCAGAATTCACCCCTCCACTTT
size: few
J: TRBJ1-6
V: TRBV11-2
D: NA

CDR3: CSASRQELHTEAFF
DNA: TGCAGTGCTAGCAGGCAGGAGTTGCACACTGAAGCTTTCTTT
size: NA
J: TRBJ1-1
V: TRBV20-1
D: NA

CDR3: CASSPVNYGYTF
DNA: TGTGCCAGCAGCCCGGTTAACTATGGCTACACCTTC
size: NA
J: TRBJ1-2
V: TRBV28
D: NA

CDR3: CASIRDSNQPQHF
DNA: TGTGCCAGCATTCGGGACAGCAATCAGCCCCAGCATTTT
size: once
J: TRBJ1-5
V: TRBV2
D: NA

CDR3: CASSLKGGQPQHF
DNA: TGTGCCAGCAGCTTAAAAGGGGGTCAGCCCCAGCATTTT
size: many
J: TRBJ1-5
V: TRBV7-3
D: NA

CDR3: CASSLGKAFF
DNA: TGTGCCAGCAGCTTAGGTAAAGCTTTCTTT
size: few
J: TRBJ1-1
V: TRBV7-2
D: NA

CDR3: CASSWGTSGSYEQYF
DNA: TGTGCCAGCAGCTGGGGGACTAGCGGGAGCTACGAGCAGTACTTC
size: NA
J: TRBJ2-7
V: TRBV5-4
D: TRBD2

CDR3: CSSRTGSMNTEAFF
DNA: TGCAGCTCCCGGACAGGGTCCATGAACACTGAAGCTTTCTTT
size: few
J: TRBJ1-1
V: TRBV29-1
D: TRBD1

CDR3: CASSQELAGAGETQYF
DNA: TGTGCCAGCAGCCAAGAACTAGCGGGGGCCGGAGAGACCCAGTACTTC
size: NA
J: TRBJ2-5
V: TRBV3-1
D: TRBD2

CDR3: CATTPPGQSYEQYF
DNA: TGTGCCACCACGCCTCCGGGACAGTCCTACGAGCAGTACTTC
size: NA
J: TRBJ2-7
V: TRBV10-3
D: TRBD1

CDR3: CASKGQGNYGYTF
DNA: TGTGCCAGTAAAGGACAGGGAAACTATGGCTACACCTTC
size: few
J: TRBJ1-2
V: TRBV19
D: TRBD1

CDR3: CASSLEGQSSYEQYF
DNA: TGTGCCAGCAGCTTAGAAGGCCAGAGCTCCTACGAGCAGTACTTC
size: NA
J: TRBJ2-7
V: TRBV7-6
D: NA

CDR3: CASETEQLYEETQYF
DNA: TGTGCCAGTGAAACGGAGCAGCTATACGAAGAGACCCAGTACTTC
size: NA
J: TRBJ2-5
V: TRBV6-2/TRBV6-3
D: NA

CDR3: CATSDMGDRGDEQFF
DNA: TGTGCCACCAGTGATATGGGTGACAGGGGCGATGAGCAGTTCTTC
size: NA
J: TRBJ2-1
V: TRBV24-1
D: TRBD1

CDR3: CASSRIRDGGNQPQHF
DNA: TGTGCCAGCAGTAGAATCCGGGACGGTGGGAATCAGCCCCAGCATTTT
size: NA
J: TRBJ1-5
V: TRBV28
D: NA

CDR3: CASSFDPGLLPYNEQFF
DNA: TGTGCCAGCAGCTTTGACCCTGGACTCCTCCCGTACAATGAGCAGTTCTTC
size: many
J: TRBJ2-1
V: TRBV7-2
D: NA

CDR3: CASSVLVWETQYF
DNA: TGTGCCAGCAGTGTACTAGTCTGGGAGACCCAGTACTTC
size: NA
J: TRBJ2-5
V: TRBV6-1
D: NA

CDR3: CASSPSGSKGEQYF
DNA: TGTGCCAGCAGCCCCTCGGGGTCGAAGGGCGAGCAGTACTTC
size: NA
J: TRBJ2-7
V: TRBV14
D: NA

CDR3: CASSQAQHMNTEAFF
DNA: TGCGCCAGCAGCCAAGCACAGCACATGAACACTGAAGCTTTCTTT
size: NA
J: TRBJ1-1
V: TRBV4-1
D: NA

CDR3: CASDRVAGTGELFF
DNA: TGTGCCAGCGACAGGGTTGCGGGCACCGGGGAGCTGTTTTTT
size: NA
J: TRBJ2-2
V: TRBV28
D: TRBD1

CDR3: CASSPPRGGYGYTF
DNA: TGCGCCAGCAGCCCTCCCAGGGGTGGCTATGGCTACACCTTC
size: few
J: TRBJ1-2
V: TRBV4-1
D: NA

CDR3: CASGRTDRARVNTEAFF
DNA: TGTGCTAGTGGTCGAACCGACAGGGCGAGGGTTAACACTGAAGCTTTCTTT
size: few
J: TRBJ1-1
V: TRBV12-5
D: TRBD1

CDR3: CASSSRGPNTEAFF
DNA: TGTGCCAGCAGCTCTCGAGGACCGAACACTGAAGCTTTCTTT
size: NA
J: TRBJ1-1
V: TRBV7-2
D: NA

CDR3: CASSPLTRKERHNEQFF
DNA: TGTGCCAGCAGCCCACTTACCCGAAAGGAGCGGCACAATGAGCAGTTCTTC
size: NA
J: TRBJ2-1
V: TRBV7-8
D: NA

CDR3: CASRAMSSYNEQFF
DNA: TGCGCCAGCCGGGCGATGAGCTCCTACAATGAGCAGTTCTTC
size: few
J: TRBJ2-1
V: TRBV4-1
D: NA

CDR3: CATLSADTQYF
DNA: TGTGCCACCTTGTCCGCAGATACGCAGTATTTT
size: NA
J: TRBJ2-3
V: TRBV11-2
D: NA

CDR3: CAWSVLGTFGEKLFF
DNA: TGTGCCTGGAGTGTACTTGGGACATTTGGTGAAAAACTGTTTTTT
size: NA
J: TRBJ1-4
V: TRBV30
D: NA

CDR3: CSVADSMNTEAFF
DNA: TGCAGCGTCGCCGACAGTATGAACACTGAAGCTTTCTTT
size: NA
J: TRBJ1-1
V: TRBV29-1
D: NA

CDR3: CAISENTGDLFF
DNA: TGTGCCATCAGTGAAAACACCGGGGATCTTTTTTTT
size: NA
J: TRBJ2-2
V: TRBV27
D: NA

CDR3: CATSRDRAGKRTQYF
DNA: TGTGCCACCAGCAGAGATCGGGCAGGGAAGAGAACCCAGTACTTC
size: few
J: TRBJ2-5
V: TRBV15
D: NA

CDR3: CASSLASSRYSNQPQHF
DNA: TGTGCCAGCAGCTTAGCGTCTTCGAGGTATAGCAATCAGCCCCAGCATTTT
size: NA
J: TRBJ1-5
V: TRBV7-9
D: NA

CDR3: CASSLRGPNYEQYF
DNA: TGTGCCAGCAGTCTCAGGGGGCCCAACTACGAGCAGTACTTC
size: NA
J: TRBJ2-7
V: TRBV27
D: TRBD1

CDR3: CASSLGSGTEAFF
DNA: TGTGCCAGCAGTTTGGGGTCCGGGACAGAAGCTTTCTTT
size: many
J: TRBJ1-1
V: TRBV7-6
D: NA

CDR3: CASRTRMNTEAFF
DNA: TGTGCCAGTAGGACCCGGATGAACACTGAAGCTTTCTTT
size: NA
J: TRBJ1-1
V: TRBV19
D: NA

CDR3: CATSPGSDTQYF
DNA: TGTGCCACCAGCCCTGGCTCAGATACGCAGTATTTT
size: NA
J: TRBJ2-3
V: TRBV15
D: NA